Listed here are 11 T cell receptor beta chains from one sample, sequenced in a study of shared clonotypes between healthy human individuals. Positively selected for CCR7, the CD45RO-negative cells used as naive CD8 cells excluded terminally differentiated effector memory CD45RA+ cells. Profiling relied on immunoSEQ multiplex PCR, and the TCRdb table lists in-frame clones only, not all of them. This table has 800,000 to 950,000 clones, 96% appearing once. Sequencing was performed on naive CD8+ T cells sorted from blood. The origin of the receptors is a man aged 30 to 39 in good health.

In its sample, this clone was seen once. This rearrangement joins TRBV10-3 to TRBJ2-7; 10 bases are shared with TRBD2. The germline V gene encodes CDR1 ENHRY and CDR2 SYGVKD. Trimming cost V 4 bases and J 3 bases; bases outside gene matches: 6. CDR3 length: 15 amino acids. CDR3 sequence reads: CAISGASGSGYEQYF. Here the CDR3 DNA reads TGTGCCATCAGTGGTGCTAGCGGGAGCGGCTACGAGCAGTACTTC.

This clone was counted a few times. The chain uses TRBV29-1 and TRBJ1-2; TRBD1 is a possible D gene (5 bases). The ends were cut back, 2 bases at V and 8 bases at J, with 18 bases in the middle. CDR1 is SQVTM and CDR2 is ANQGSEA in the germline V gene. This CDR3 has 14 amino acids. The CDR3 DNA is TGCAGCGTTGAAATCGGGGGACCGCTCGCAGGCTACACCTTC. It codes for CSVEIGGPLAGYTF.

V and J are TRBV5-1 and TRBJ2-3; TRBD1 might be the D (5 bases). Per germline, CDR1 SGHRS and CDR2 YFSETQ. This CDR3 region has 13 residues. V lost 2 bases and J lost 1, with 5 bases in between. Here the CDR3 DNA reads TGCGCCAGCAGCTTACAGGGCACAGATACGCAGTATTTT. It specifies CASSLQGTDTQYF.

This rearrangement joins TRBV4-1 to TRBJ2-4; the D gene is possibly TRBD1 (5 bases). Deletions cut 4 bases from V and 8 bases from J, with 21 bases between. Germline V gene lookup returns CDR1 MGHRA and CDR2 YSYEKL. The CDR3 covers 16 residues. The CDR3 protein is CASSPIKKHQGDIQYF. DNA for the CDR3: TGCGCCAGCAGCCCGATAAAGAAGCATCAGGGTGACATTCAGTACTTC.

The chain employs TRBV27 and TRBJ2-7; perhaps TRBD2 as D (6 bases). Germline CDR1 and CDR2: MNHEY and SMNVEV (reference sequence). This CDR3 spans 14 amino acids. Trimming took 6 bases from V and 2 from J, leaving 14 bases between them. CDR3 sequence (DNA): TGTGCCAGCAGGAACGGGGGAACAGCCTACGAGCAGTACTTC. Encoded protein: CASRNGGTAYEQYF.

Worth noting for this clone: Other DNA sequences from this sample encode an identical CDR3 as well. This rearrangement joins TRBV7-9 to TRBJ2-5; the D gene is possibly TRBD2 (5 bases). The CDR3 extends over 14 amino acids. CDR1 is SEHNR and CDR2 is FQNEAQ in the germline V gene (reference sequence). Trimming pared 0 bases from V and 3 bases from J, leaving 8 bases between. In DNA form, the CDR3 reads TGTGCCAGCAGCTTAGCGGGAGTGGAAGAGACCCAGTACTTC. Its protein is CASSLAGVEETQYF.

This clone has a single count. The CDR3 loop is CASSSSGTNTDTQYF. The CDR3 coding sequence is TGTGCCAGCAGCTCTAGCGGGACCAACACAGATACGCAGTATTTT. The V and J genes are TRBV9 and TRBJ2-3, with 9 bases identical to TRBD2. The V gene end was trimmed by 4 bases and the J gene end by 2 bases; junction bases not matched to a gene: 5. The CDR3 is 15 amino acids. Germline V CDR1 and CDR2: SGDLS, YYNGEE.

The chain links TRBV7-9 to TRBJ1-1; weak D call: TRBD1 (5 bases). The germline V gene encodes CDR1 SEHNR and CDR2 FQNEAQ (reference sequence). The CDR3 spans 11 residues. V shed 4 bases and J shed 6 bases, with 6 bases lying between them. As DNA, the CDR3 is TGTGCCAGCAGCTGGGACGCTGAAGCTTTCTTT. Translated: CASSWDAEAFF.

The CDR3 bases are TGTGCCAGCAGTGAAGGACGAGACATGATCTACTACGAGCAGTACTTC. Amino acid sequence: CASSEGRDMIYYEQYF. This chain uses TRBV6-1 with TRBJ2-7; the D is unclear. Trimming stripped 1 base from V and 3 bases from J, with 16 bases between. The CDR3 covers 16 residues. Germline V CDR1 and CDR2: MNHNS, SASEGT.

The CDR3 sequence: CASSWPGQPLAETQYF. The CDR3, as DNA: TGTGCCAGCAGCTGGCCCGGACAGCCGTTGGCGGAGACCCAGTACTTC. The genes are TRBV7-8 and TRBJ2-5, with TRBD1 as a possible D gene (6 bases). Germline CDR1 SGHVS, CDR2 FQNEAQ. Trimming stripped 4 bases from V and 5 bases from J, with 20 bases between. The CDR3 runs to 16 residues.

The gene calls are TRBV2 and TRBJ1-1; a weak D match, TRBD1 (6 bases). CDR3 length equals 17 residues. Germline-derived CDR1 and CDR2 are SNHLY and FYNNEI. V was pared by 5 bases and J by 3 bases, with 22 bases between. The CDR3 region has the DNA TGTGCCAGCAGTTCGAACCAGAATAACAGGGATGACACTGAAGCTTTCTTT. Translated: CASSSNQNNRDDTEAFF. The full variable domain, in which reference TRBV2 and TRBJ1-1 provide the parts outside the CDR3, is EPEVTQTPSHQVTQMGQEVILRCVPISNHLYFYWYRQILGQKVEFLVSFYNNEISEKSEIFDDQFSVERPDGSNFTLKIRSTKLEDSAMYFCASSSNQNNRDDTEAFFGQGTRLTVV.